The sequence of this TCR beta chain was determined in a study of blood T cells in healthy people across ages. Primed by a sample-barcoded 5' primer and a J-beta primer mix, a second PCR proceeded for about 6 to 12 cycles. TCRdb ran MiXCR on the 5' RACE reads and lists one entry per CDR3 protein. The data contain about 760,000 distinct CDR3 sequences, roughly 25% of them seen just once; the ten biggest clones take up 9.4%. Germline CDR1 MDHEN, CDR2 SYDVKM. This CDR3 region has 16 residues. V gave up 4 bases and J gave up 10 bases; unmatched junction bases: 9. This sample was also put to use in a study of T cells of mothers and their children.

The genes are TRBV28 and TRBJ2-1; TRBD2 matches at 14 bases. Sequenced material: blood. The sequence came from a boy aged 5 to 17 in good health. This chain's CDR3 is CASSWGPGLAGDEQFF. The CDR3 bases are TGTGCCAGCAGTTGGGGGCCGGGACTAGCGGGAGACGAGCAGTTCTTC.